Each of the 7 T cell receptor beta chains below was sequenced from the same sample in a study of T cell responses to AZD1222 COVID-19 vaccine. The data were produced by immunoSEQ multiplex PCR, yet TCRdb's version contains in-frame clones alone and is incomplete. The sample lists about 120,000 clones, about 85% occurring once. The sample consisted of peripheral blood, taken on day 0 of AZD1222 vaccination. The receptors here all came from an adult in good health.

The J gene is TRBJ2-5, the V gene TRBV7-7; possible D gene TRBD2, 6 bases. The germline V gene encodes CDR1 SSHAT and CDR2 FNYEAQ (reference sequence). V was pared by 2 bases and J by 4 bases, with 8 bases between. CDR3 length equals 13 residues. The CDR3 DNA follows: TGTGCCAGCAGCTTAAGGAGGGGAGAGACCCAGTACTTC. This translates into CASSLRRGETQYF.

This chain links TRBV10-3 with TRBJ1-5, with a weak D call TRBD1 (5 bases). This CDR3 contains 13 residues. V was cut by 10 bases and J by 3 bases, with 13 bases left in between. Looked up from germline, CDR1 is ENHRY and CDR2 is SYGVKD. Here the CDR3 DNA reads TGTGCCACCAGGGAGGATTACAATCAGCCCCAGCATTTT. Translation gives CATREDYNQPQHF.

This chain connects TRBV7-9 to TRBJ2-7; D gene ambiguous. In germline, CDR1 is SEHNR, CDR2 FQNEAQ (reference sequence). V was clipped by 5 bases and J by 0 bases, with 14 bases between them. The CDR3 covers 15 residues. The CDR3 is CASSPWGLSSYEQYF. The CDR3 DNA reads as TGTGCCAGCAGCCCGTGGGGATTGAGCTCCTACGAGCAGTACTTC. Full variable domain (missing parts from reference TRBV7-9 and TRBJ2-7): DTGVSQNPRHKITKRGQNVTFRCDPISEHNRLYWYRQTLGQGPEFLTYFQNEAQLEKSRLLSDRFSAERPKGSFSTLEIQRTEQGDSAMYLCASSPWGLSSYEQYFGPGTRLTVT.

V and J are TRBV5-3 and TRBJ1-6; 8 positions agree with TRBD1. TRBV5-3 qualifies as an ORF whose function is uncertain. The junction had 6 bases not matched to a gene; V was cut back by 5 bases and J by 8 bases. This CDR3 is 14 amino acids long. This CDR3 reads CARRWDRRYSPLHF. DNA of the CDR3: TGTGCCAGAAGATGGGACAGGAGGTATTCACCCCTCCACTTT.

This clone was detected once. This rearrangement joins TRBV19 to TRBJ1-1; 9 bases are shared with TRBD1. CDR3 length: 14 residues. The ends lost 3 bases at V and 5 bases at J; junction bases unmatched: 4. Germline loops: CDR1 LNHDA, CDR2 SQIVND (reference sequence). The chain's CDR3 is CASSMGTGWTEAFF. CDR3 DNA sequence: TGTGCCAGTAGTATGGGGACAGGGTGGACTGAAGCTTTCTTT.

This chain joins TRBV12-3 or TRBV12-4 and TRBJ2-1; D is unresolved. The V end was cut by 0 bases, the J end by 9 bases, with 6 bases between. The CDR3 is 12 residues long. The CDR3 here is CASSLAVGEQFF. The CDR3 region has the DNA TGTGCCAGCAGTTTAGCAGTCGGTGAGCAGTTCTTC.

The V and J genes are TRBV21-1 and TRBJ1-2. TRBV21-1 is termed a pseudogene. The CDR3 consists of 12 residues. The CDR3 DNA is TGTGCCAGCCCGGGGGGGGTGGAGGGCTACACCTTC. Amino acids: CASPGGVEGYTF.